The T cell receptor beta chain under discussion was sequenced for a study of blood T cell repertoires in COVID-19. As for the study in general: Specimens from acute and convalescent COVID-19 originated in the United States, Italy and Spain. Sources were T cells, B-cell-depleted T cells, or PBMCs; the material itself was cDNA or gDNA.

Original data processing: Researchers report that nucleated cell counts were estimated from reference gene primer amplification. Profiling relied on immunoSEQ multiplex PCR, and the TCRdb table lists in-frame clones only, not all of them. That table furnishes V, J and clone size, whereas the DNA furnished D and trimming. The sample has 60,000 to 75,000 clones, around 83% seen once. Per the germline V gene, CDR1 is SGHAT and CDR2 is FQNNGV. The CDR3 sequence is 12 residues long. V was cut by 1 base and J by 11 bases, with 11 bases left in between. A few counts support this clone. The clonotype comes from a woman of 80 years or more with acute or convalescent COVID-19. This rearrangement joins TRBV11-2 to TRBJ1-1; D is ambiguous. The specimen was peripheral blood. The CDR3: CASSLGGSPAFF. CDR3 bases: TGTGCCAGCAGCTTAGGAGGGTCTCCCGCTTTCTTT.